Below, one T cell receptor beta chain is given with its context. These data are taken from a study of OX40 agonist ivuxolimab in advanced cancers. Background on the study: Patients receiving dose escalation had hepatocellular carcinoma, melanoma, renal cell or head and neck cancer. Partial responses were achieved by three patients, of whom one had hepatocellular carcinoma and two had cutaneous melanoma. The group had a mean age of about 65 years, ranged from roughly 20 to 80, and was less than 85% male.

The J segment lost 4 bases and the V segment lost 3 bases, leaving 3 bases of the junction unmatched. The CDR3 has 14 amino acids. Germline assignment: CDR1 LNHNV and CDR2 YYDKDF (reference sequence). The protocol was immunoSEQ multiplex PCR, while the TCRdb copy is restricted to in-frame clones and leaves out a portion. The sample holds some 97,000 clones; nearly 90% are singletons and the top ten take roughly 0.17%. Autoimmune disease history or systemic immunosuppression disqualified patients. This chain joins TRBV15 and TRBJ2-1; 7 bases are a match to TRBD1. The sample was CD4+ or CD8+ T cells sorted from blood, taken in a trial of the OX40 agonist ivuxolimab. The TCR sequence derives from an adult with an advanced solid tumor such as melanoma, head and neck, liver or kidney cancer. CDR3 in amino acids: CATSRTTGYNEQFF. The CDR3 DNA follows: TGTGCCACCAGCAGGACGACAGGGTACAATGAGCAGTTCTTC.